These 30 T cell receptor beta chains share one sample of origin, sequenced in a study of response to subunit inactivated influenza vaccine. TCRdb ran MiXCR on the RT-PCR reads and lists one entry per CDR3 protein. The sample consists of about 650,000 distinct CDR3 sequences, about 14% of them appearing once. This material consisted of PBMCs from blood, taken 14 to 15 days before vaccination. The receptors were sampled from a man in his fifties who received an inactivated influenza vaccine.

CDR3 nucleotides: TGTGCCAGCAGTTTCCTTGGGGGTCTGCAAGAGACCCAGTACTTC. Its protein product is CASSFLGGLQETQYF. The genes are TRBV27 and TRBJ2-5; the D gene could be TRBD1 or TRBD2 (5 bases each). V was cut by 3 bases and J by 2 bases, with 13 bases left in between. Germline V CDR1 and CDR2: MNHEY, SMNVEV (reference sequence). The CDR3 sequence is 15 residues long.

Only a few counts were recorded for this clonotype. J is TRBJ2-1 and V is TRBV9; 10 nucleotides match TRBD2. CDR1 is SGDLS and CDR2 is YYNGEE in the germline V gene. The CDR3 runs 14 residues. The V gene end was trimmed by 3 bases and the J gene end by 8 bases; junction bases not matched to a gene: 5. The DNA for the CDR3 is TGTGCCAGCAGCGCGGTAGCGGGGGGTTATGAGCAGTTCTTC. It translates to CASSAVAGGYEQFF.

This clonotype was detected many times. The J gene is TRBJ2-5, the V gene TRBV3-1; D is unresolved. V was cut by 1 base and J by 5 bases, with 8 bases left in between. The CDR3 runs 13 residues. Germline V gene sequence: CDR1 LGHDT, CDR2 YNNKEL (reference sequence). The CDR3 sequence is CASSQGIGETQYF. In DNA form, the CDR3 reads TGTGCCAGCAGCCAAGGGATTGGGGAGACCCAGTACTTC.

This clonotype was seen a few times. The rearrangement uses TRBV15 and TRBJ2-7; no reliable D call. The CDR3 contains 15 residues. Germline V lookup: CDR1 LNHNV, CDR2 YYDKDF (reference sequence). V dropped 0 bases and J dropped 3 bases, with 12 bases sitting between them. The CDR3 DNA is TGTGCCACCAGCAGAGATCCCGAGGTTCACTACGAGCAGTACTTC. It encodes CATSRDPEVHYEQYF.

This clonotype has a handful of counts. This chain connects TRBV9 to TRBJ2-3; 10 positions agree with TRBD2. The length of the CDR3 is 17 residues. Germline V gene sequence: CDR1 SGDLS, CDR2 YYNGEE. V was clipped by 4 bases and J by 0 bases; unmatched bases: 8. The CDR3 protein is CASSSPPTSGSTDTQYF. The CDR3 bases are TGTGCCAGCAGCTCCCCGCCGACTAGCGGGAGCACAGATACGCAGTATTTT. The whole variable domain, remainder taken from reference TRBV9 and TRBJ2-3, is DSGVTQTPKHLITATGQRVTLRCSPRSGDLSVYWYQQSLDQGLQFLIQYYNGEERAKGNILERFSAQQFPDLHSELNLSSLELGDSALYFCASSSPPTSGSTDTQYFGPGTRLTVL.

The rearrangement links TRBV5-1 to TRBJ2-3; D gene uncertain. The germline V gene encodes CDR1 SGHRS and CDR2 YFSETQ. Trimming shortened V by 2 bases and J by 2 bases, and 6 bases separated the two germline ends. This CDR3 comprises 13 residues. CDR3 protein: CASSLLNTDTQYF. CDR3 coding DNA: TGCGCCAGCAGCTTACTAAACACAGATACGCAGTATTTT.

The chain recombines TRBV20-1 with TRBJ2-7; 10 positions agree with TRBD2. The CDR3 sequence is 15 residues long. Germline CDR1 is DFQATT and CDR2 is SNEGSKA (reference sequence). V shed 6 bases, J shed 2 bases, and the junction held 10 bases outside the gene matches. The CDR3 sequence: CSALYSSGRTYEQYF. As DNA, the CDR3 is TGCAGTGCCCTGTATTCTAGCGGGAGAACCTACGAGCAGTACTTC.

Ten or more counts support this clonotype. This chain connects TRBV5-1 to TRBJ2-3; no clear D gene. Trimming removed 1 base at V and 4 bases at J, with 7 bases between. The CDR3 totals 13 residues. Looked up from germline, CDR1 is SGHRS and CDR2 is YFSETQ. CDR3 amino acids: CASSLFYPDTQYF. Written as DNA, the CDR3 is TGCGCCAGCAGCTTGTTCTACCCAGATACGCAGTATTTT.

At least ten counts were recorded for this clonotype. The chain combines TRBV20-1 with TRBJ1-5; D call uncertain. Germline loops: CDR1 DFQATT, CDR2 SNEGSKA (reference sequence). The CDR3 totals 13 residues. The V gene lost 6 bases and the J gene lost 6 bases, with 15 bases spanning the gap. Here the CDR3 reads CSAGRAAGQPQHF. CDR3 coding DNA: TGCAGTGCGGGTCGAGCAGCGGGTCAGCCCCAGCATTTT.

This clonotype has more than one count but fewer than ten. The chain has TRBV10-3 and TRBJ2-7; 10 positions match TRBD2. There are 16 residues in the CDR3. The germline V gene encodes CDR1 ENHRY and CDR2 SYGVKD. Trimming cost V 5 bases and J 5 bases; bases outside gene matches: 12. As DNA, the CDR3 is TGTGCCATCAGTATAGCGGGGGGCGACATCCCCCACGAGCAGTACTTC. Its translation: CAISIAGGDIPHEQYF.

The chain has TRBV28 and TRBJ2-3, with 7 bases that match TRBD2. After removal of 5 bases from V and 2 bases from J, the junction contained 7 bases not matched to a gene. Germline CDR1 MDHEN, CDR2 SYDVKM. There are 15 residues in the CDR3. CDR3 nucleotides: TGTGCCAGCAGTCCCCTGGGAGGGGCCACAGATACGCAGTATTTT. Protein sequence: CASSPLGGATDTQYF. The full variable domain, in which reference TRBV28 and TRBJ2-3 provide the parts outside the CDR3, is DVKVTQSSRYLVKRTGEKVFLECVQDMDHENMFWYRQDPGLGLRLIYFSYDVKMKEKGDIPEGYSVSREKKERFSLILESASTNQTSMYLCASSPLGGATDTQYFGPGTRLTVL.

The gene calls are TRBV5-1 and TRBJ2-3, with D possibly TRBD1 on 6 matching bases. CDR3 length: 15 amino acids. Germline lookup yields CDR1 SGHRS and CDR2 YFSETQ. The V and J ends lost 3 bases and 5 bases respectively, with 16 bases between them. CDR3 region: CASSSKQGKRDTQYF. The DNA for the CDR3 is TGCGCCAGCAGCTCGAAACAGGGAAAGCGAGATACGCAGTATTTT.

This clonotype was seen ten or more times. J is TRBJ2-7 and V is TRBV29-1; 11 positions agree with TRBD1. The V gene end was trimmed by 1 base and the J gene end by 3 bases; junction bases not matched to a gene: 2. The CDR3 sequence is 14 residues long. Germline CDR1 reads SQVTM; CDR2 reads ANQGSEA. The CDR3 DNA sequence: TGCAGCGTTGAAGGGACAGGGGGCATCTACGAGCAGTACTTC. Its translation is CSVEGTGGIYEQYF.

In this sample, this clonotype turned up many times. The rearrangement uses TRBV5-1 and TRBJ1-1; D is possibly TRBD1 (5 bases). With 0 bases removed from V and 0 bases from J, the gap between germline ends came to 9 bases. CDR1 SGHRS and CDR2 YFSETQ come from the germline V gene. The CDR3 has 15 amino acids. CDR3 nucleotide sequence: TGCGCCAGCAGCTTGGGCGGGACCTTGAACACTGAAGCTTTCTTT. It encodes CASSLGGTLNTEAFF. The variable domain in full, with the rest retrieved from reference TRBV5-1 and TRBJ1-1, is KAGVTQTPRYLIKTRGQQVTLSCSPISGHRSVSWYQQTPGQGLQFLFEYFSETQRNKGNFPGRFSGRQFSNSRSEMNVSTLELGDSALYLCASSLGGTLNTEAFFGQGTRLTVV.

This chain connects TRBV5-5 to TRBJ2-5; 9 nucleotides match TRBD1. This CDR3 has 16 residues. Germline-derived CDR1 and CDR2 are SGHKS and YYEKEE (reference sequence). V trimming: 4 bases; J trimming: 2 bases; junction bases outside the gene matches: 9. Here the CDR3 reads CASSRGQGTVQETQYF. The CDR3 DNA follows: TGTGCCAGCAGCAGAGGACAGGGGACGGTACAAGAGACCCAGTACTTC.

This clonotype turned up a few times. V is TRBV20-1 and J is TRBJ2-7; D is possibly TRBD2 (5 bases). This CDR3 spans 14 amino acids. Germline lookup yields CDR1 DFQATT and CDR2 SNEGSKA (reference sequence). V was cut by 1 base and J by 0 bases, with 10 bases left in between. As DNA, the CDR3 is TGCAGTGCTAGAGCGCGGGCCCTCTCCTACGAGCAGTACTTC. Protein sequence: CSARARALSYEQYF.

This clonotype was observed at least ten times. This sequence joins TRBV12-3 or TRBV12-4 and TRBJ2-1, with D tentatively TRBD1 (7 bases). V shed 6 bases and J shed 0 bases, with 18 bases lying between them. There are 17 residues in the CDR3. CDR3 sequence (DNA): TGTGCCAGCAGCCCGGGACAGTGGAGGGGCTCCTACAATGAGCAGTTCTTC. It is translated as CASSPGQWRGSYNEQFF.

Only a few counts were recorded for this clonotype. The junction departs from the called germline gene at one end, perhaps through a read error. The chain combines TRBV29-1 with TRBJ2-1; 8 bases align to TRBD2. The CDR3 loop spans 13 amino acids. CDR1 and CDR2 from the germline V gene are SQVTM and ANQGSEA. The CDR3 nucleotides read TGCAGCGTCGAAGGACTAGCTTACAATGAGCAGTTCTTC. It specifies CSVEGLAYNEQFF.

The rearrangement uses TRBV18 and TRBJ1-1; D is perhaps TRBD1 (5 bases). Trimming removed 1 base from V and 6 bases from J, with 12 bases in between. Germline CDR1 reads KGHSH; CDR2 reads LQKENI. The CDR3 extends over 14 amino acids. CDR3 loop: CASSPRDQGSEAFF. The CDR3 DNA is TGTGCCAGCTCACCACGCGATCAGGGATCTGAAGCTTTCTTT.

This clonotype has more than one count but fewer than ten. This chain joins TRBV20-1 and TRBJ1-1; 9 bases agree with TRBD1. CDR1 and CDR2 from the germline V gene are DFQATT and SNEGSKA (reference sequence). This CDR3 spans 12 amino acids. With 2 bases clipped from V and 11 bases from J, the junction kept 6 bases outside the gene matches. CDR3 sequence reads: CSARPGQGEAFF. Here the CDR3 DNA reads TGCAGTGCTAGACCGGGACAGGGCGAGGCTTTCTTT.

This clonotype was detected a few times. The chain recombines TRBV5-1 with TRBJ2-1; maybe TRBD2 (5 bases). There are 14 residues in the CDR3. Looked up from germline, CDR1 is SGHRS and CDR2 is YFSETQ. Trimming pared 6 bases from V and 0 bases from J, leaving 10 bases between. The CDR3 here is CASTAASSYNEQFF. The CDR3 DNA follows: TGCGCCAGCACAGCGGCCAGCTCCTACAATGAGCAGTTCTTC. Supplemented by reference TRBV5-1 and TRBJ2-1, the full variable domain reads KAGVTQTPRYLIKTRGQQVTLSCSPISGHRSVSWYQQTPGQGLQFLFEYFSETQRNKGNFPGRFSGRQFSNSRSEMNVSTLELGDSALYLCASTAASSYNEQFFGPGTRLTVL.

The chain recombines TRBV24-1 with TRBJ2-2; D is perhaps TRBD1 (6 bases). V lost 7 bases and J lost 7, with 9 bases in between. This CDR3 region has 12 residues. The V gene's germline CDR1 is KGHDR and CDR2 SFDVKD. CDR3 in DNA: TGTGCCACCAGGAGGACAGACGGGGAGCTGTTTTTT. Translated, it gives CATRRTDGELFF.

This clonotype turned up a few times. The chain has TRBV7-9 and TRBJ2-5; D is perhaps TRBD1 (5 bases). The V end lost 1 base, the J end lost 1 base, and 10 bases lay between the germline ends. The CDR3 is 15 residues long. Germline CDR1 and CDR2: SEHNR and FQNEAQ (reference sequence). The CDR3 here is CASSLVGASQETQYF. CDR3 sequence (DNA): TGTGCCAGCAGCTTAGTTGGGGCAAGCCAAGAGACCCAGTACTTC.

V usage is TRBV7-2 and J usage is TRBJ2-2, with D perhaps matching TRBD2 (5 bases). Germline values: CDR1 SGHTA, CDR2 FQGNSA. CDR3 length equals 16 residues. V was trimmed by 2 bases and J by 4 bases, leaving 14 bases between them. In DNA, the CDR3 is TGTGCCAGCAGCTTACTAGGAGGAGACCTCACCGGGGAGCTGTTTTTT. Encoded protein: CASSLLGGDLTGELFF.

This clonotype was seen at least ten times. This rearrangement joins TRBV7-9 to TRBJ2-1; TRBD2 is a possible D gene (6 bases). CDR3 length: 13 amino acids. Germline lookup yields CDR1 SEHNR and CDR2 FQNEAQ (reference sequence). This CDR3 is CANRAGAVGEQFF. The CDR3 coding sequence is TGTGCGAACCGAGCGGGCGCAGTCGGTGAGCAGTTCTTC.

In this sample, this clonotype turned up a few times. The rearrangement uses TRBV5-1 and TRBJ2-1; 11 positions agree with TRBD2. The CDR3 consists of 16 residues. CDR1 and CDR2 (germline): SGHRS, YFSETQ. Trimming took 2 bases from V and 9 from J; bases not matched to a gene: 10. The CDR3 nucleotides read TGCGCCAGCAGCTTAAACATAGCGGGAGGGCCGCTTGAGCAGTTCTTC. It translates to CASSLNIAGGPLEQFF.

CDR3 bases: TGTGCCAGCAGATTTGTTGGGGGGGAGACCCAGTACTTC. This codes for CASRFVGGETQYF. The rearrangement links TRBV12-3 or TRBV12-4 to TRBJ2-5, with D possibly TRBD2 on 6 matching bases. Deletions cut 6 bases from V and 5 bases from J, with 13 bases between. The CDR3 consists of 13 residues.

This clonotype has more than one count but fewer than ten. The CDR3 bases are TGTGCCAGCAGCCCCCCGGGACTAGCGGGAAGTGAGCAGTTCTTC. This sequence encodes CASSPPGLAGSEQFF. This chain uses TRBV6-2 or TRBV6-3 with TRBJ2-1, with 13 bases identical to TRBD2. Unmatched junction bases numbered 8, after V lost 6 bases and J lost 9 bases. The length of the CDR3 is 15 residues. Germline assignment: CDR1 MNHEY and CDR2 SVGEGT.

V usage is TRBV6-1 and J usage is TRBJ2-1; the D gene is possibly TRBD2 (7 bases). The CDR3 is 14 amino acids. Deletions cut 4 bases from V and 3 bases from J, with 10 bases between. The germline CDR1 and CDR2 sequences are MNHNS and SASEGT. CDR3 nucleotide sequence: TGTGCCAGCAGTGCGGGGGGCTACTACAATGAGCAGTTCTTC. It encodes CASSAGGYYNEQFF.

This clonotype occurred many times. The CDR3: CATSVSGGDDIQYF. DNA for the CDR3: TGTGCCACCAGTGTGAGTGGGGGTGATGACATTCAGTACTTC. V and J are TRBV24-1 and TRBJ2-4; either TRBD1 or TRBD2 may fit D (5 bases each). Germline CDR1 and CDR2: KGHDR and SFDVKD. The germline V and J ends were trimmed by 5 bases and 8 bases, with 15 bases remaining between them. This CDR3 contains 14 residues.